Following are 24 T cell receptor beta chains from one sample sequenced in a study of blood T cell repertoires in COVID-19. Sequenced by immunoSEQ multiplex PCR; TCRdb stores in-frame clones only, minus some. The table shows 350,000 to 550,000 clones, with around nine tenths occurring only once. Sequencing was done on a sample of peripheral blood. Receptors were obtained from a woman aged 25 to 39 with acute or convalescent COVID-19.

The rearrangement joins TRBV5-1 to TRBJ2-7, with a tentative D call TRBD1 (5 bases). Germline CDR1 is SGHRS and CDR2 is YFSETQ. Trimming left V 4 bases short and J 5 bases short, with 16 bases between. The CDR3 is made up of 14 amino acids. The CDR3 protein is CASSTVQGIHEQYF. The DNA of the CDR3 is TGCGCCAGCAGCACAGTTCAGGGTATACACGAGCAGTACTTC.

As concerns this clone: In the same sample, other DNA sequences code for this CDR3. The chain has TRBV24-1 and TRBJ2-7; 10 nucleotides align to TRBD1. The germline V gene encodes CDR1 KGHDR and CDR2 SFDVKD. The CDR3 has 15 residues. V lost 3 bases, J lost 4 bases, and 5 bases stayed unmatched. CDR3 region: CATSDPRQGAYEQYF. The DNA of the CDR3 is TGTGCCACCAGTGATCCACGACAGGGGGCTTACGAGCAGTACTTC.

This clone appeared a single time. The chain recombines TRBV2 with TRBJ2-5; D call uncertain. V was shortened by 3 bases and J by 2 bases, with 10 bases between the two germline ends. Per the germline V gene, CDR1 is SNHLY and CDR2 is FYNNEI. This CDR3 contains 14 residues. The CDR3 reads CASSDVPPQETQYF. CDR3 nucleotide sequence: TGTGCCAGCAGTGATGTTCCCCCACAAGAGACCCAGTACTTC. Variable domain in full (rest from reference TRBV2 and TRBJ2-5): EPEVTQTPSHQVTQMGQEVILRCVPISNHLYFYWYRQILGQKVEFLVSFYNNEISEKSEIFDDQFSVERPDGSNFTLKIRSTKLEDSAMYFCASSDVPPQETQYFGPGTRLLVL.

In its sample, this clone was seen once. V usage is TRBV7-8 and J usage is TRBJ2-3; the match to TRBD2 covers 9 bases. The CDR3 runs to 17 residues. Germline CDR1 reads SGHVS; CDR2 reads FQNEAQ. J was trimmed by 5 bases and V by 1 base; bases with no gene match: 10. The CDR3 DNA reads as TGTGCCAGCAGCTTAGGAGTCGCGGGGGGGCCTGGAGATACGCAGTATTTT. Translation gives CASSLGVAGGPGDTQYF.

This chain uses TRBV6-5 with TRBJ1-4; 7 nucleotides line up with TRBD1. The CDR3 consists of 15 residues. Germline V gene data show CDR1 as MNHEY and CDR2 as SVGAGI. After removal of 0 bases from V and 6 bases from J, the junction contained 4 bases not matched to a gene. CDR3 bases: TGTGCCAGCAGTTACTCGACAGGGCAGGATGAAAAACTGTTTTTT. It is translated as CASSYSTGQDEKLFF.

The chain employs TRBV5-1 and TRBJ2-3, with 7 bases matching TRBD2. From germline, CDR1 is SGHRS and CDR2 YFSETQ. Losses at the gene ends were 3 bases for V and 4 bases for J; bases not matched to a gene: 8. The length of the CDR3 is 15 residues. DNA for the CDR3: TGCGCCAGCAGCTCCTACATGGGGGGGGCAGATACGCAGTATTTT. This gives the protein CASSSYMGGADTQYF.

This clone was picked up many times. The chain uses TRBV30 and TRBJ2-1; 8 positions agree with TRBD2. There are 11 residues in the CDR3. Trimming removed 2 bases from V and 9 bases from J; junction bases left unmatched: 0. Per the germline V gene, CDR1 is GTSNPN and CDR2 is SVGIG (reference sequence). The CDR3, as DNA: TGTGCCTGGAGTCGGGGGGGTGAGCAGTTCTTC. This sequence encodes CAWSRGGEQFF.

CDR3 DNA sequence: TGTGCCAGCAGTTGGGGGGGCGCACAAGAGACCCAGTACTTC. Its protein is CASSWGGAQETQYF. This chain links TRBV3-1 (or the pseudogene TRBV3-2) with TRBJ2-5; D might be TRBD2 (7 bases). This CDR3 has 14 amino acids. Trimming left V 6 bases short and J 2 bases short, with 13 bases between. The V gene's germline CDR1 is LGHDT and CDR2 YNNKEL (reference sequence).

CDR3 protein: CASSLWRGSTDTQYF. The CDR3 bases are TGTGCCAGCAGCTTATGGCGGGGTAGCACAGATACGCAGTATTTT. The V gene is TRBV7-2, the J gene TRBJ2-3; D may be TRBD2 (6 bases). Germline V gene data show CDR1 as SGHTA and CDR2 as FQGNSA. The CDR3 runs 15 residues. The germline V and J ends were trimmed by 2 bases and 0 bases, with 9 bases remaining between them.

This chain connects TRBV28 to TRBJ1-3; D unresolved. There are 14 residues in the CDR3. The germline CDR1 and CDR2 sequences are MDHEN and SYDVKM. V lost 5 bases, J lost 0 bases, and 8 bases lay in between. CDR3 sequence reads: CASSPGISGNTIYF. The CDR3, as DNA: TGTGCCAGCAGTCCCGGGATCTCTGGAAACACCATATATTTT.

The chain has TRBV5-1 and TRBJ2-5, with unresolved D. Germline values: CDR1 SGHRS, CDR2 YFSETQ. V lost 2 bases and J 5 bases, leaving 19 bases between the germline ends. This CDR3 region has 16 residues. CDR3 amino acids: CASSFSQPSARETQYF. In DNA, the CDR3 is TGCGCCAGCAGCTTCTCCCAGCCTAGTGCCCGGGAGACCCAGTACTTC.

The genes are TRBV30 and TRBJ2-7; TRBD2 might be the D (7 bases). The CDR3 totals 13 residues. V gave up 3 bases and J gave up 3 bases, with 12 bases separating them. From germline, CDR1 is GTSNPN and CDR2 SVGIG (reference sequence). CDR3 protein: CAWRAGASYEQYF. DNA for the CDR3: TGTGCCTGGAGGGCGGGGGCGAGCTACGAGCAGTACTTC.

This clone has only one observation. The chain joins TRBV6-6 to TRBJ2-2; 8 bases match TRBD2. Germline CDR1 MNHNY, CDR2 SVGAGI (reference sequence). This CDR3 region has 18 residues. The junction had 19 bases not matched to a gene; V was cut back by 5 bases and J by 8 bases. DNA of the CDR3: TGTGCCAGCAGTCTCGGTCTAGCGGGTTCCCCCTGGGGGGGGGAGCTGTTTTTT. This sequence encodes CASSLGLAGSPWGGELFF.

In DNA, the CDR3 is TGTGCCAGCAGTTACGGCGAGCGGGGGGCCGAATACAATGAGCAGTTCTTC. It is translated as CASSYGERGAEYNEQFF. V usage is TRBV6-2 or TRBV6-3 and J usage is TRBJ2-1, with 9 bases fitting TRBD2. The CDR3 runs 17 residues. Germline V lookup: CDR1 MNHEY, CDR2 SVGEGT. The ends lost 2 bases at V and 4 bases at J; junction bases unmatched: 9.

The rearrangement joins TRBV19 to TRBJ2-3, with unresolved D. Trimming left V 5 bases short and J 4 bases short, with 10 bases between. Looked up from germline, CDR1 is LNHDA and CDR2 is SQIVND (reference sequence). The CDR3 loop spans 13 amino acids. CDR3 in DNA: TGTGCCAGTAGTTTGGTCGAGGCAGATACGCAGTATTTT. Translated, it gives CASSLVEADTQYF.

This clone was detected only once. The J gene is TRBJ1-3, the V gene TRBV11-2, with 10 bases that match TRBD1. Trimming cost V 5 bases and J 0 bases; bases outside gene matches: 4. The CDR3 covers 16 residues. Germline-derived CDR1 and CDR2 are SGHAT and FQNNGV. The CDR3 is CASSRTGGFSGNTIYF. CDR3 in DNA: TGTGCCAGCAGCCGGACAGGGGGGTTCTCTGGAAACACCATATATTTT.

This sequence joins TRBV4-1 and TRBJ1-2; maybe TRBD1 (6 bases). The CDR3 covers 16 residues. Germline CDR1 reads MGHRA; CDR2 reads YSYEKL. With 1 base removed from V and 1 base from J, the gap between germline ends came to 13 bases. The CDR3 sequence: CASSQGAARGNYGYTF. The CDR3 coding sequence is TGCGCCAGCAGCCAAGGCGCGGCCAGGGGTAACTATGGCTACACCTTC.

This chain uses TRBV5-4 with TRBJ2-3, with TRBD2 matching 7 bases. This CDR3 spans 16 amino acids. The germline gives CDR1 SGHNT, CDR2 YYREEE (reference sequence). The J segment lost 2 bases and the V segment lost 1 base, leaving 7 bases of the junction unmatched. The CDR3 loop is CASSLKGGPDTDTQYF. As DNA, the CDR3 is TGTGCCAGCAGCTTGAAGGGAGGGCCCGACACAGATACGCAGTATTTT.

V usage is TRBV6-2 or TRBV6-3 and J usage is TRBJ2-7, with D perhaps TRBD1 (6 bases). Trimming removed 5 bases from V and 4 bases from J, with 27 bases in between. Germline V gene sequence: CDR1 MNHEY, CDR2 SVGEGT. This CDR3 has 18 amino acids. The CDR3: CASSDGIQRTAKNYEQYF. The CDR3 nucleotides are TGTGCCAGCAGTGACGGAATTCAGCGGACAGCTAAAAATTACGAGCAGTACTTC.

DNA of the CDR3: TGTGCCAGCAAGGACAGGGGGTATGAAAAACTGTTTTTT. This codes for CASKDRGYEKLFF. The rearrangement links TRBV6-5 to TRBJ1-4, with 10 bases aligning to TRBD1. Trimming at V came to 7 bases and at J to 6 bases, leaving 2 bases not matched to a gene. The CDR3 consists of 13 residues. Looked up from germline, CDR1 is MNHEY and CDR2 is SVGAGI.

The chain carries TRBV9 and TRBJ2-1; 9 nucleotides align to TRBD2. J gave up 3 bases and V 4 bases, and 5 bases lay outside the gene matches. Germline V lookup: CDR1 SGDLS, CDR2 YYNGEE. The CDR3 loop spans 15 amino acids. CDR3 sequence: CASSPQRGVYNEQFF. CDR3 bases: TGTGCCAGCAGCCCCCAGCGGGGGGTCTACAATGAGCAGTTCTTC.

This clone was seen only a few times. This CDR3 is CASSESGQGGEQYF. DNA of the CDR3: TGTGCCAGCAGTGAATCGGGACAGGGAGGCGAGCAGTACTTC. The chain has TRBV25-1 and TRBJ2-7, with TRBD1 identical over 9 bases. This CDR3 is 14 amino acids long. Germline CDR1 reads MGHDK; CDR2 reads SYGVNS. Trimming cost V 1 base and J 6 bases; bases outside gene matches: 4.

The chain is built from TRBV29-1 and TRBJ2-1, with 8 positions matching TRBD1. V trimming: 4 bases; J trimming: 3 bases; junction bases outside the gene matches: 2. Per germline, CDR1 SQVTM and CDR2 ANQGSEA. The CDR3 spans 13 residues. The CDR3 loop reads CSVGQGIYNEQFF. CDR3 nucleotides: TGCAGCGTTGGACAGGGGATCTACAATGAGCAGTTCTTC.

This sequence joins TRBV23-1 and TRBJ1-1; 9 bases line up with TRBD1. TRBV23-1 is labeled an ORF, and its function is uncertain. Trimming at V came to 7 bases and at J to 2 bases, leaving 8 bases not matched to a gene. The CDR3 has 15 amino acids. CDR3 in amino acids: CASTDGTGNNTEAFF. The CDR3 DNA reads TGCGCCAGCACCGATGGGACAGGGAATAACACTGAAGCTTTCTTT.